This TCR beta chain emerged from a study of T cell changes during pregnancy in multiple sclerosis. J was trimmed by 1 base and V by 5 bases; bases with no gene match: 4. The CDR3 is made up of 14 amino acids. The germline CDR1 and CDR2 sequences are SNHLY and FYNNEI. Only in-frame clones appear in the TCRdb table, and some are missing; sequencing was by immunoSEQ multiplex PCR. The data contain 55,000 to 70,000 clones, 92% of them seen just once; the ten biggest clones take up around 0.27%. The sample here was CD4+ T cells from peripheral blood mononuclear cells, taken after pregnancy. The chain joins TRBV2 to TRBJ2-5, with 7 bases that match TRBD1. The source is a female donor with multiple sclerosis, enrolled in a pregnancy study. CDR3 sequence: CASSLDRAQETQYF. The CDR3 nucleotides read TGTGCCAGCAGTCTAGACAGGGCCCAAGAGACCCAGTACTTC.